A selection of T cell receptor beta chains follows, all from one sample in a study of shared clonotypes between healthy human individuals. This table comes from immunoSEQ multiplex PCR, and its TCRdb copy is limited to in-frame clones, with some not included. The data contain about 490,000 clones, around 73% of them seen just once; the ten biggest clones take up 12%. Sequenced: PBMCs. Every receptor here comes from a woman in her 40s in good health. Some clones in this sample may be carry-over from other donors' samples. Each CDR3 is given with its conserved first and last residue. The D gene is left open where the match is weak. Expanded clones are given a class, and other clones once, few, many or no size at all.

j_call	d_call	v_call	clone_size	cdr3_nt	cdr3_aa
TRBJ2-5	NA	TRBV7-9	NA	TGTGCCAGCAGCTTTTCCGAGACCCAGTACTTC	CASSFSETQYF
TRBJ2-3	TRBD2	TRBV5-4	NA	TGTGCCAGCAGCTGGGGGGTAGCGGGAGGCACAGATACGCAGTATTTT	CASSWGVAGGTDTQYF
TRBJ2-1	NA	TRBV18	once	TGTGCCAGCTCACCACCGGGTAGGGGAGGTGAGCAGTTCTTC	CASSPPGRGGEQFF
TRBJ1-1	TRBD1	TRBV19	NA	TGTGCCAGTAGTACCCGGGACAGCAACACTGAAGCTTTCTTT	CASSTRDSNTEAFF
TRBJ1-5	TRBD1	TRBV18	NA	TGTGCCAGCTCCCCAGGGGGTATTCAGCCCCAGCATTTT	CASSPGGIQPQHF
TRBJ2-2	NA	TRBV28	NA	TGTGCCAGCGGCAAGGAGGCCACCGGGGAGCTGTTTTTT	CASGKEATGELFF
TRBJ1-1	NA	TRBV28	NA	TGTGCCAGTAATCGGGCCTCGTCATGGACTGAAGCTTTCTTT	CASNRASSWTEAFF
TRBJ2-2	NA	TRBV6-1	NA	TGTGCCAGCACCGGGGGTCGGGAGCTGTTTTTT	CASTGGRELFF
TRBJ2-5	NA	TRBV29-1	NA	TGCAGCGTTGATCCAGGGACCGAAGAGACCCAGTACTTC	CSVDPGTEETQYF
TRBJ2-2	NA	TRBV7-3	NA	TGTGCCAGCAGCTTAACCATCACCGGGGAGCTGTTTTTT	CASSLTITGELFF
TRBJ2-5	TRBD1	TRBV2	once	TGTGCCAGCAGTCAACAGGGGGCCGGGGAAGAGACCCAGTACTTC	CASSQQGAGEETQYF
TRBJ2-2	NA	TRBV6-6	many	TGTGCCAGCAGTTATTCGGGCAGGGCGACGGCCGGGGAGCTGTTTTTT	CASSYSGRATAGELFF
TRBJ2-3	NA	TRBV6-4	once	TGTGCCAGCAGTGATTCGTTGAGCGCCACAGATACGCAGTATTTT	CASSDSLSATDTQYF
TRBJ2-2	TRBD1	TRBV30	NA	TGTGCCTCGGGGACAGACCTTAACACCGGGGAGCTGTTTTTT	CASGTDLNTGELFF
TRBJ2-1	NA	TRBV29-1	NA	TGCAGCGCCGCAAGGGAGAGCAATGAGCAGTTCTTC	CSAARESNEQFF
TRBJ2-7	NA	TRBV28	NA	TGTGCCAGCAGTCCCTGGAGGGGAAACTACGAGCAGTACTTC	CASSPWRGNYEQYF
TRBJ1-1	NA	TRBV27	NA	TGTGCCAGCAGTGCCCAATTAGGATACACTGAAGCTTTCTTT	CASSAQLGYTEAFF
TRBJ1-6	TRBD1	TRBV28	once	TGTGCCACGCAGGGGGCAAATTCACCCCTCCACTTT	CATQGANSPLHF
TRBJ2-2	TRBD2	TRBV4-2	NA	TGTGCCAGCAGCAGGGGACTAGCGGGGAACACCGGGGAGCTGTTTTTT	CASSRGLAGNTGELFF
TRBJ2-1	TRBD2	TRBV5-1	NA	TGCGCCAGCAGCGCAGGGACTAGCGCAGCCTACAATGAGCAGTTCTTC	CASSAGTSAAYNEQFF
TRBJ2-7	NA	TRBV9	NA	TGTGCCAGCAGCGTAGGGCCCAGTGGCTCCTACGAGCAGTACTTC	CASSVGPSGSYEQYF
TRBJ1-3	NA	TRBV30	NA	TGTGCCTGGAGTGTAAGGTTTGCGATCTCTGGAAACACCATATATTTT	CAWSVRFAISGNTIYF
TRBJ2-1	TRBD2	TRBV10-1	NA	TGCGCCAGCAGTGAGTCGGCTAGCGGGAGCGTCGACAATGAGCAGTTCTTC	CASSESASGSVDNEQFF
TRBJ2-1	TRBD2	TRBV7-9	NA	TGTGCCAGCAGCTTGGGCGGGAGGGCCGCTGAGCAGTTCTTC	CASSLGGRAAEQFF
TRBJ2-3	NA	TRBV7-9	NA	TGTGCCAGCAGCTCTCTAATTAGCACAGATACGCAGTATTTT	CASSSLISTDTQYF
TRBJ1-5	NA	TRBV6-5	NA	TGTGCCAGCAGTTACGACCCTCAGAGTCAGCCCCAGCATTTT	CASSYDPQSQPQHF
TRBJ1-4	TRBD1	TRBV14	NA	TGTGCCAGCAGCCATCCGGGACAGGGGAATGAAAAACTGTTTTTT	CASSHPGQGNEKLFF
TRBJ1-5	NA	TRBV28	large	TGTGCCAGCAGTTTAGGCGGCGTGGGGGATCAGCCCCAGCATTTT	CASSLGGVGDQPQHF
TRBJ1-1	TRBD1	TRBV30	NA	TGTGCCTGGACGGGACAGGGAGGTTGGGACACTGAAGCTTTCTTT	CAWTGQGGWDTEAFF
TRBJ1-1	NA	TRBV6-1	few	TGTGCCAGCAGTTCTGAAGCTTTCTTT	CASSSEAFF
TRBJ2-7	NA	TRBV5-1	NA	TGCGCCAGCAGCCCCCCAGGCCACTCCTACGAGCAGTACTTC	CASSPPGHSYEQYF
TRBJ2-5	TRBD2	TRBV7-2	NA	TGTGCCAGCAGCTTAGCCGGGAGGACGGAGACCCAGTACTTC	CASSLAGRTETQYF
TRBJ1-6	NA	TRBV7-9	few	TGTGCCAGCAGCTCACTTGGAGCTCGTTCACCCCTCCACTTT	CASSSLGARSPLHF
TRBJ2-7	NA	TRBV5-1	few	TGCGCCAGCAGCTTGGAAGGTCCTGGCGAGCAGTACTTC	CASSLEGPGEQYF
TRBJ1-2	NA	TRBV19	NA	TGTGCCAGTAGTATGACAGCGTGGAGCTATGGCTACACCTTC	CASSMTAWSYGYTF
TRBJ1-4	TRBD1	TRBV5-4	once	TGTGTCAGCAGCCATAACAGGGGGACTAATGAAAAACTGTTTTTT	CVSSHNRGTNEKLFF
TRBJ1-5	TRBD1	TRBV28	once	TGTGCCAGCAGTCCATCGGACAGGGAGTGGCAGCCCCAGCATTTT	CASSPSDREWQPQHF
TRBJ2-2	TRBD2	TRBV10-3	few	TGTGCCCTCCGACTAGCCGCCGGGGGGGAGCTGTTTTTT	CALRLAAGGELFF
TRBJ2-2	TRBD2	TRBV5-1	NA	TGCGCCAGCAGCTTGACGACTAGCGGGAGAACCGGGGAGCTGTTTTTT	CASSLTTSGRTGELFF
TRBJ1-1	NA	TRBV28	NA	TGTGCCAGCAGACGGTCGGGGCAGGGCTTGGTAGGCACTGAAGCTTTCTTT	CASRRSGQGLVGTEAFF
TRBJ2-2	TRBD1	TRBV19	many	TGTGCCAGTAGTTCCGGGGACAGGGACACCGGGGAGCTGTTTTTT	CASSSGDRDTGELFF
TRBJ2-7	NA	TRBV30	NA	TGTGCCTGGGGACAGTCCTCCTACGAGCAGTACTTC	CAWGQSSYEQYF
TRBJ2-3	NA	TRBV6-5	NA	TGTGCCAGCAGTTACCGGGGGCCGGATACGCAGTATTTT	CASSYRGPDTQYF
TRBJ2-5	NA	TRBV28	NA	TGTGCCAGCAACCCGGGACCCGGAGGGACCCAGTACTTC	CASNPGPGGTQYF
TRBJ2-3	TRBD1	TRBV5-5	many	TGTGCCAGCAGCTTCCGGGACAGACTAGATACGCAGTATTTT	CASSFRDRLDTQYF
TRBJ2-1	NA	TRBV6-1	NA	TGTGCCAGCAGTGGACTAGGATTCAATGAGCAGTTCTTC	CASSGLGFNEQFF
TRBJ1-1	NA	TRBV29-1	NA	TGCAGCGTTGAGGGGTTGACTGAAGCTTTCTTT	CSVEGLTEAFF
TRBJ2-2	TRBD2	TRBV5-1	NA	TGCGCCAGCAGCTTGCTTAGCGGGTCTGCGAACACCGGGGAGCTGTTTTTT	CASSLLSGSANTGELFF
TRBJ2-1	TRBD1	TRBV4-1	NA	TGCGCCAGCAGCCAAGCGCCAGGGACAGGGAAATCATATGAGCAGTTCTTC	CASSQAPGTGKSYEQFF
TRBJ1-3	NA	TRBV30	once	TGTGCCTGGAGTGGTTCAGCTGGAAACACCATATATTTT	CAWSGSAGNTIYF
TRBJ2-1	NA	TRBV5-4	NA	TGTGCCAGCAGCACGGGACTTACGAGCTCCTACAATGAGCAGTTCTTC	CASSTGLTSSYNEQFF
TRBJ2-2	NA	TRBV5-1	NA	TGCGCCAGCAGCTTTACGGCGGACGCGGGAACCGGGGAGCTGTTTTTT	CASSFTADAGTGELFF
TRBJ2-1	NA	TRBV27	NA	TGTGCCAGCAGTTTTAATAGCGGTAAAAACAATGAGCAGTTCTTC	CASSFNSGKNNEQFF
TRBJ2-1	NA	TRBV29-1	NA	TGCAGCGTCGTCAGGGTTACCTCCTACAATGAGCAGTTCTTC	CSVVRVTSYNEQFF
TRBJ2-7	NA	TRBV13	many	TGTGCCAGCAGCTTAACCGGGTCTACGGGCGAGCAGTACTTC	CASSLTGSTGEQYF
TRBJ1-3	NA	TRBV6-5	NA	TGTGCCAGCTCGTCAGATGGAAACACCATATATTTT	CASSSDGNTIYF
TRBJ2-7	TRBD2	TRBV9	many	TGTGCCAGCAGCCCAAGCCGGACTAGCGGGAGGGCGTACGAGCAGTACTTC	CASSPSRTSGRAYEQYF